These 14 T cell receptor beta chains came from one sample sequenced in a study of regulatory T cells in long-lasting Graves disease. As to time point: newly diagnosed GD, antithyroid drugs for less than 3 months. Extracted PBMC RNA gave rise to the TCR library. Sequencing libraries for TCR beta were prepared with iRepertoire HTBI primers and Arm-PCR of CDR3 regions. Via MiXCR, TCRdb re-called the multiplex PCR reads, giving one row per CDR3 protein. The sample includes around 250,000 distinct CDR3 sequences, around a sixth of them seen just once. These data were likewise used in another study, on T cells in Graves' hyperthyroidism and ophthalmopathy.

The sequencing used peripheral blood mononuclear cells (PBMCs), collected at new diagnosis, from a patient treated with antithyroid drugs. These receptors came from a woman younger than 45 with Graves disease.

This clonotype was recorded many times. The chain has TRBV7-2 and TRBJ2-3; D ambiguous. The V end lost 0 bases, the J end lost 2 bases, and 9 bases lay between the germline ends. Germline V gene data show CDR1 as SGHTA and CDR2 as FQGNSA. There are 15 residues in the CDR3. The CDR3 DNA is TGTGCCAGCAGCTTAGCGCGAGCGTCCACAGATACGCAGTATTTT. Translated, it gives CASSLARASTDTQYF.

This clonotype was recorded many times. The rearrangement links TRBV18 to TRBJ2-3; D possibly uses TRBD1 or TRBD2 (6 bases each). CDR3 length: 15 amino acids. V lost 2 bases to trimming and J lost 3 bases, with 12 bases between them. Looked up from germline, CDR1 is KGHSH and CDR2 is LQKENI. CDR3 loop: CASSPIGGTTDTQYF. The CDR3 coding sequence is TGTGCCAGCTCACCAATCGGGGGCACTACAGATACGCAGTATTTT.

At least ten counts were recorded for this clonotype. A much larger clone is a single base away; this may be a read error. The rearrangement links TRBV7-2 to TRBJ2-1; D gene uncertain. The V gene lost 1 base and the J gene lost 1 base, with 5 bases spanning the gap. Germline V gene sequence: CDR1 SGHTA, CDR2 FQGNSA. This CDR3 has 14 amino acids. Written as DNA, the CDR3 is TGTGCCAGCAGCTTAGGGGTTTCCTACAATGAGCAGTTCTTC. Protein sequence: CASSLGVSYNEQFF.

This clonotype was counted a few times. The chain combines TRBV19 with TRBJ2-2; D not resolved. The germline gives CDR1 LNHDA, CDR2 SQIVND (reference sequence). CDR3 length: 15 residues. V lost 3 bases and J 1 base, leaving 9 bases between the germline ends. DNA for the CDR3: TGTGCCAGTAGTATGTGGGTGGAGAACACCGGGGAGCTGTTTTTT. Protein sequence: CASSMWVENTGELFF.

J is TRBJ2-3 and V is TRBV29-1; 13 bases are a match to TRBD2. Germline CDR1 SQVTM, CDR2 ANQGSEA. The CDR3 loop spans 15 amino acids. V gave up 4 bases and J gave up 4 bases; unmatched junction bases: 5. CDR3 region: CSVGDTSGRADTQYF. The CDR3 DNA sequence: TGCAGCGTTGGTGACACTAGCGGGAGGGCAGATACGCAGTATTTT.

This clonotype has at least ten counts. This chain connects TRBV11-2 to TRBJ2-7; a possible D gene is TRBD1 (6 bases). Trimming removed 4 bases at V and 3 bases at J, with 13 bases between. The CDR3 has 14 amino acids. CDR1 is SGHAT and CDR2 is FQNNGV in the germline V gene. The CDR3 coding sequence is TGTGCCAGCAGCTCCTTCAGGGGAAACTACGAGCAGTACTTC. It translates to CASSSFRGNYEQYF.

The chain uses TRBV19 and TRBJ2-2; D tentatively fits TRBD1 or TRBD2 (6 bases each). The CDR3 has 17 residues. Trimming removed 7 bases from V and 1 base from J, with 19 bases in between. Germline loops: CDR1 LNHDA, CDR2 SQIVND (reference sequence). The CDR3 loop is CASTRGSGSRNTGELFF. CDR3 coding DNA: TGTGCCAGTACCAGGGGTAGCGGCTCACGGAACACCGGGGAGCTGTTTTTT.

The table lists this clonotype with many counts. This rearrangement joins TRBV20-1 to TRBJ1-5; TRBD1 matches 8 bases. V shed 0 bases, J shed 2 bases, and the junction held 3 bases outside the gene matches. CDR1 is DFQATT, CDR2 SNEGSKA, per germline (reference sequence). CDR3 length: 15 amino acids. CDR3 loop: CSARDPGQGNQPQHF. CDR3 DNA: TGCAGTGCTAGAGATCCGGGACAGGGCAATCAGCCCCAGCATTTT.

In this sample, this clonotype turned up many times. The rearrangement links TRBV4-2 to TRBJ1-4; D ambiguous. With 0 bases removed from V and 4 bases from J, the gap between germline ends came to 15 bases. The germline V gene has CDR1 LGHNA and CDR2 YNFKEQ. This CDR3 is built from 17 residues. The CDR3 reads CASSQDRGGTFNEKLFF. For the CDR3, the DNA is TGTGCCAGCAGCCAAGATCGGGGTGGAACCTTTAATGAAAAACTGTTTTTT.

This clonotype was detected ten times or more. The chain uses TRBV7-2 and TRBJ2-2; tentatively, D is TRBD2 (6 bases). Looked up from germline, CDR1 is SGHTA and CDR2 is FQGNSA. The CDR3 spans 16 residues. Between the trimmed V and J ends, which lost 1 base and 0 bases, there was a span of 9 bases. CDR3: CASSLGGTANTGELFF. CDR3 DNA: TGTGCCAGCAGCTTAGGAGGGACTGCGAACACCGGGGAGCTGTTTTTT.

This clonotype was detected many times. The J gene is TRBJ2-3, the V gene TRBV6-1; maybe TRBD1 (6 bases). CDR1 and CDR2 from the germline V gene are MNHNS and SASEGT. The CDR3 loop spans 15 amino acids. The ends were cut back, 6 bases at V and 6 bases at J, with 19 bases in the middle. This chain's CDR3 is CASRGTLANSDTQYF. The CDR3, as DNA: TGTGCCAGCAGGGGGACACTCGCGAACTCCGATACGCAGTATTTT.

Ten or more counts support this clonotype. This sequence joins TRBV5-1 and TRBJ2-7; D uncertain. There are 12 residues in the CDR3. The germline V gene has CDR1 SGHRS and CDR2 YFSETQ. Trimming stripped 7 bases from V and 3 bases from J, with 11 bases between. CDR3 bases: TGCGCCAGCGGTTTGGGGAACTACGAGCAGTACTTC. Its protein is CASGLGNYEQYF.

The chain recombines TRBV14 with TRBJ2-7; tentative D call: TRBD1 (6 bases). The CDR3 extends over 15 amino acids. V was shortened by 4 bases and J by 6 bases, with 19 bases between the two germline ends. The germline CDR1 and CDR2 sequences are SGHDN and FVKESK. The CDR3 DNA sequence: TGTGCCAGCAGCCGCGCCGGGACAAAACTGGGCGAGCAGTACTTC. Its translation: CASSRAGTKLGEQYF. The variable domain in full, with the rest retrieved from reference TRBV14 and TRBJ2-7, is EAGVTQFPSHSVIEKGQTVTLRCDPISGHDNLYWYRRVMGKEIKFLLHFVKESKQDESGMPNNRFLAERTGGTYSTLKVQPAELEDSGVYFCASSRAGTKLGEQYFGPGTRLTVT.

Details on this clonotype: Being one base from a much bigger clone, this may be a read error. The chain carries TRBV14 and TRBJ2-1, with TRBD2 as a possible D gene (5 bases). The CDR3 spans 15 residues. Germline V gene sequence: CDR1 SGHDN, CDR2 FVKESK. V lost 2 bases and J lost 0, with 8 bases in between. The CDR3 sequence: CASSQTRSSYNEQFF. The DNA for the CDR3 is TGTGCCAGCAGCCAAACTAGGAGCTCCTACAATGAGCAGTTCTTC.